The T cell receptor beta chain described here comes from a study of cytomegalovirus exposure and HLA in healthy donors. Study background: Most donors, 81% of a few hundred genotyped, fell in the Caucasian-associated ancestry cluster. Whole-study findings and limits: Several of the most significant clusters were apparently associated with common viral pathogens in a later analysis. Later on, a genetic analysis was performed. It linked a missense variant in DCLRE1C with V- and J-gene trimming of TCR beta.

V lost 3 bases, J lost 1 base, and 19 bases stayed unmatched. Germline CDR1 SGHRS, CDR2 YFSETQ. This CDR3 spans 19 amino acids. Worth noting for this clone: Its antigen remains unidentified.

Nominally healthy donors were sampled, though unrecorded immune exposures were likely. PCR used 60 Vbeta primers and 13 Jbeta primers. Clones were sequenced by immunoSEQ multiplex PCR, and TCRdb holds only the in-frame ones, with some missing. This table holds about 52,000 clones, 72% found once. The sequence was obtained from a woman between 50 and 59 years old in good health and CMV-seronegative. The specimen sequenced was PBMCs. This chain connects TRBV5-1 to TRBJ2-7; 7 bases match TRBD2. The CDR3 loop is CASSYLGGSNPTGSYEQYF. The CDR3 region has the DNA TGCGCCAGCAGCTACCTGGGCGGGAGTAACCCCACTGGTTCCTACGAGCAGTACTTC.